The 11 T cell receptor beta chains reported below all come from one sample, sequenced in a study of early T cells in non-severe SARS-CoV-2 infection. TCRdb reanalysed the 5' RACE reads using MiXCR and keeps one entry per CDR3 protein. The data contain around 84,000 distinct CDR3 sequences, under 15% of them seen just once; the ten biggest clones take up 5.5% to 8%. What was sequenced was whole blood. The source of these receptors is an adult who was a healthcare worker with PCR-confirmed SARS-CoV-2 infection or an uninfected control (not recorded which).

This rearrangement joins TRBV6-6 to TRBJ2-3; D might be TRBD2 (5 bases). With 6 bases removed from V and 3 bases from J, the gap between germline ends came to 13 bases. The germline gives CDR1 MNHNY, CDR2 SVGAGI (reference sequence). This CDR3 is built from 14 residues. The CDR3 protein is CASSFESGTDTQYF. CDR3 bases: TGTGCCAGCAGCTTTGAGAGCGGAACAGATACGCAGTATTTT.

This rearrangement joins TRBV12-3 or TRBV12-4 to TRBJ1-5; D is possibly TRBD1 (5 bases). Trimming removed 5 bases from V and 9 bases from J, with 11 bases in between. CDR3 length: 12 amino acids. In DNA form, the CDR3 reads TGTGCCAGCAGTAGGGGACGAGGGCCCCAGCATTTT. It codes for CASSRGRGPQHF.

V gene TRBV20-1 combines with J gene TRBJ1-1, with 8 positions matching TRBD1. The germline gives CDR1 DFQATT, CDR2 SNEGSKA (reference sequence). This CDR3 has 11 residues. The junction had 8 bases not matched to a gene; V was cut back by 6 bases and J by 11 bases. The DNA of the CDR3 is TGCAGTGCCCGGACAGGGCCTATGGCTTTCTTT. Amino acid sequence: CSARTGPMAFF.

This chain's CDR3 is CARSDRAYSGANVLTF. In DNA, the CDR3 is TGTGCCAGATCGGACAGGGCGTACTCTGGGGCCAACGTCCTGACTTTC. The J gene is TRBJ2-6, the V gene TRBV9, with 8 bases identical to TRBD1. Looked up from germline, CDR1 is SGDLS and CDR2 is YYNGEE. V was pared by 8 bases and J by 0 bases, with 7 bases of the junction left unmatched. The CDR3 extends over 16 amino acids. Looking up the rest from reference TRBV9 and TRBJ2-6 gives the full variable domain: DSGVTQTPKHLITATGQRVTLRCSPRSGDLSVYWYQQSLDQGLQFLIQYYNGEERAKGNILERFSAQQFPDLHSELNLSSLELGDSALYFCARSDRAYSGANVLTFGAGSRLTVL.

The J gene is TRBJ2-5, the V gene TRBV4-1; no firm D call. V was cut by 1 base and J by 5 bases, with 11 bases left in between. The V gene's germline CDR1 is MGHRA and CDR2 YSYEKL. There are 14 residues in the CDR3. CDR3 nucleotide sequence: TGCGCCAGCAGCCAAGCGGCTCGAGCGGAGACCCAGTACTTC. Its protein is CASSQAARAETQYF.

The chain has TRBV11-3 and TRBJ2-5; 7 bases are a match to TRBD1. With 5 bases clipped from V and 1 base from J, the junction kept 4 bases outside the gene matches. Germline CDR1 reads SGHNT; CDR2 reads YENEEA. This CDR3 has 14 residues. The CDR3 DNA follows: TGTGCCAGCAGCATCGGGACAGCCCAAGAGACCCAGTACTTC. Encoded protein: CASSIGTAQETQYF.

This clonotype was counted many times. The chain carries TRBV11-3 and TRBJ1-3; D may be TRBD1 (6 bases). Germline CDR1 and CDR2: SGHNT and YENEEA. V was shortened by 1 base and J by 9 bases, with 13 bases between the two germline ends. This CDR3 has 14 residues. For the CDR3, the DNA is TGTGCCAGCAGCTTAGTTGGGGGCCGAGGCACCATATATTTT. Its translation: CASSLVGGRGTIYF.

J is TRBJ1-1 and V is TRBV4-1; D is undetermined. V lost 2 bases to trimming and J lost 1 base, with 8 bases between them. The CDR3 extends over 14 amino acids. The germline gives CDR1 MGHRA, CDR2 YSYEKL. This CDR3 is CASSQPIANTEAFF. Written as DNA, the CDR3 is TGCGCCAGCAGCCAACCGATAGCGAACACTGAAGCTTTCTTT.

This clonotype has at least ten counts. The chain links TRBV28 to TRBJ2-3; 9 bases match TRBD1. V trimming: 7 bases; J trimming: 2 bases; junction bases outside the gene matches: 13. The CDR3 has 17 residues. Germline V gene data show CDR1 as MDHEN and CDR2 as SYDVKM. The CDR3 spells CASTPLGTGRYTDTQYF. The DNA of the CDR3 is TGTGCCAGCACTCCCCTAGGGACAGGGAGGTACACAGATACGCAGTATTTT.

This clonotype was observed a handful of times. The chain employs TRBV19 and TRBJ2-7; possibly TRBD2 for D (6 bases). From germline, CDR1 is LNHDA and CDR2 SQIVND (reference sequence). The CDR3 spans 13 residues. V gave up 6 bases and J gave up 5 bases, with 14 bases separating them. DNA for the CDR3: TGTGCCAGTAGCGGGAGCCATGCCCACGAGCAGTACTTC. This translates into CASSGSHAHEQYF.

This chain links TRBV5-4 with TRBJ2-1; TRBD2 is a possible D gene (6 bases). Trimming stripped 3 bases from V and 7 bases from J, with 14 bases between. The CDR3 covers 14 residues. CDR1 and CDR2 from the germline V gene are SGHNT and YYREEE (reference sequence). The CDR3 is CASSSSEGRNEQFF. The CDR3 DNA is TGTGCCAGCAGCTCCTCGGAGGGACGTAATGAGCAGTTCTTC.